Listed below are T cell receptor beta chains from one sample, sequenced in a study of OX40 agonist ivuxolimab in advanced cancers. Measured with immunoSEQ multiplex PCR; TCRdb has only the in-frame clones, and not every one. In the table there are some 17,000 clones, about 89% of which are singletons. The sample in question was CD4+ or CD8+ T cells sorted from blood, obtained in a trial of the OX40 agonist ivuxolimab. The receptor source for this set is an adult with an advanced solid tumor such as melanoma, head and neck, liver or kidney cancer. Each CDR3 is given with its conserved first and last residue. The order of the fields is D gene, V gene, clone size, J gene, CDR3 protein, CDR3 DNA. D genes are given only for firm matches. The size entry is marked missing in some rows and otherwise reads once, few, many or a size class.

d_call: NA
v_call: TRBV7-9
clone_size: NA
j_call: TRBJ2-7
cdr3_aa: CASSSTAGDSSYEQYF
cdr3_nt: TGTGCCAGCAGCTCGACCGCAGGGGATTCATCCTACGAGCAGTACTTC

d_call: NA
v_call: TRBV11-1
clone_size: NA
j_call: TRBJ1-2
cdr3_aa: CASSSAPGPIYGYTF
cdr3_nt: TGTGCCAGCAGCTCGGCACCGGGACCGATCTATGGCTACACCTTC

d_call: NA
v_call: TRBV4-3
clone_size: NA
j_call: TRBJ1-4
cdr3_aa: CASSRDATNEKLFF
cdr3_nt: TGCGCCAGCAGCCGAGATGCAACTAATGAAAAACTGTTTTTT

d_call: TRBD1
v_call: TRBV2
clone_size: NA
j_call: TRBJ1-5
cdr3_aa: CASSERTGHQPQHF
cdr3_nt: TGTGCCAGCAGTGAAAGGACAGGGCATCAGCCCCAGCATTTT

d_call: TRBD2
v_call: TRBV10-2
clone_size: NA
j_call: TRBJ2-7
cdr3_aa: CASTGLAGRYEQYF
cdr3_nt: TGCGCCTCAACGGGGCTAGCGGGACGGTACGAGCAGTACTTC

d_call: TRBD2
v_call: TRBV9
clone_size: NA
j_call: TRBJ2-5
cdr3_aa: CASSVDNGRALETQYF
cdr3_nt: TGTGCCAGCAGCGTAGATAACGGGAGGGCCTTAGAGACCCAGTACTTC

d_call: NA
v_call: TRBV7-3
clone_size: NA
j_call: TRBJ1-5
cdr3_aa: CASSQLTQPQHF
cdr3_nt: TGTGCCAGCAGCCAATTAACTCAGCCCCAGCATTTT

d_call: TRBD1
v_call: TRBV5-5
clone_size: NA
j_call: TRBJ2-7
cdr3_aa: CASSFGTGSYEQYF
cdr3_nt: TGTGCCAGCAGCTTCGGGACAGGGTCCTACGAGCAGTACTTC

d_call: NA
v_call: TRBV19
clone_size: NA
j_call: TRBJ1-2
cdr3_aa: CASSIPQMRGYTF
cdr3_nt: TGTGCCAGTAGTATTCCCCAGATGCGTGGCTACACCTTC

d_call: TRBD1
v_call: TRBV10-3
clone_size: NA
j_call: TRBJ2-2
cdr3_aa: CAISVGGQDNTGELFF
cdr3_nt: TGTGCCATCAGTGTCGGAGGACAGGATAACACCGGGGAGCTGTTTTTT

d_call: TRBD1
v_call: TRBV4-2
clone_size: NA
j_call: TRBJ2-1
cdr3_aa: CASSQEGGSSYNEQFF
cdr3_nt: TGTGCCAGCAGCCAAGAAGGGGGCAGCTCCTACAATGAGCAGTTCTTC

d_call: NA
v_call: TRBV4-3
clone_size: NA
j_call: TRBJ1-1
cdr3_aa: CASSQGGPGIQAFF
cdr3_nt: TGCGCCAGCAGCCAAGGGGGGCCCGGGATCCAAGCTTTCTTT

d_call: TRBD1
v_call: TRBV5-4
clone_size: NA
j_call: TRBJ1-1
cdr3_aa: CASSPDGTEEAFF
cdr3_nt: TGTGCCAGCAGCCCAGACGGGACAGAAGAAGCTTTCTTT

d_call: NA
v_call: TRBV28
clone_size: large
j_call: TRBJ1-5
cdr3_aa: CASSFGGNQPQHF
cdr3_nt: TGTGCCAGCAGTTTCGGGGGTAATCAGCCCCAGCATTTT

d_call: NA
v_call: TRBV9
clone_size: NA
j_call: TRBJ2-1
cdr3_aa: CASSVGGGRGSGNEQFF
cdr3_nt: TGTGCCAGCAGCGTAGGGGGGGGGCGGGGTTCGGGCAATGAGCAGTTCTTC

d_call: TRBD2
v_call: TRBV6-5
clone_size: NA
j_call: TRBJ2-3
cdr3_aa: CASSYVAGGTDTQYF
cdr3_nt: TGTGCCAGCAGTTACGTGGCGGGGGGGACAGATACGCAGTATTTT

d_call: TRBD2
v_call: TRBV10-3
clone_size: once
j_call: TRBJ2-1
cdr3_aa: CAISDSGRGGEQFF
cdr3_nt: TGTGCCATCAGTGATAGTGGGAGGGGAGGTGAGCAGTTCTTC

d_call: NA
v_call: TRBV29-1
clone_size: NA
j_call: TRBJ2-7
cdr3_aa: CSVPTGPYEQYF
cdr3_nt: TGCAGCGTACCTACAGGGCCCTACGAGCAGTACTTC

d_call: TRBD1
v_call: TRBV11-2
clone_size: NA
j_call: TRBJ2-7
cdr3_aa: CASSWGQGGTYEQYF
cdr3_nt: TGTGCCAGCAGCTGGGGACAGGGAGGAACGTACGAGCAGTACTTC

d_call: NA
v_call: TRBV27
clone_size: NA
j_call: TRBJ2-7
cdr3_aa: CASSAVPHLIPSYEQYF
cdr3_nt: TGTGCCAGCAGTGCAGTCCCCCACTTAATTCCCTCCTACGAGCAGTACTTC

d_call: NA
v_call: TRBV9
clone_size: NA
j_call: TRBJ2-5
cdr3_aa: CASSGSGLQETQYF
cdr3_nt: TGTGCCAGCAGCGGAAGCGGTCTACAAGAGACCCAGTACTTC

d_call: NA
v_call: TRBV7-9
clone_size: NA
j_call: TRBJ1-2
cdr3_aa: CASSFTNREGGYTF
cdr3_nt: TGTGCCAGCAGCTTTACCAACAGGGAGGGCGGCTACACCTTC

d_call: NA
v_call: TRBV11-3
clone_size: NA
j_call: TRBJ2-5
cdr3_aa: CASSPTENGETQYF
cdr3_nt: TGTGCCAGCAGCCCAACAGAGAACGGGGAGACCCAGTACTTC

d_call: NA
v_call: TRBV5-1
clone_size: NA
j_call: TRBJ1-2
cdr3_aa: CASSLEGTYSDGYTF
cdr3_nt: TGCGCCAGCAGCTTGGAAGGGACCTACTCAGATGGCTACACCTTC

d_call: NA
v_call: TRBV4-3
clone_size: NA
j_call: TRBJ2-2
cdr3_aa: CASSQDTGPGELFF
cdr3_nt: TGCGCCAGCAGCCAAGATACGGGGCCCGGGGAGCTGTTTTTT

d_call: NA
v_call: TRBV6-5
clone_size: NA
j_call: TRBJ2-3
cdr3_aa: CASSSGEADTQYF
cdr3_nt: TGTGCCAGCAGCTCAGGGGAGGCAGATACGCAGTATTTT

d_call: NA
v_call: TRBV7-9
clone_size: NA
j_call: TRBJ1-2
cdr3_aa: CASSLVAGPQDGYTF
cdr3_nt: TGTGCCAGCAGCTTAGTAGCAGGGCCGCAAGATGGCTACACCTTC

d_call: NA
v_call: TRBV18
clone_size: NA
j_call: TRBJ2-7
cdr3_aa: CASSPSSGAYSYEQYF
cdr3_nt: TGTGCCAGCTCACCCAGCTCGGGGGCCTATTCCTACGAGCAGTACTTC

d_call: NA
v_call: TRBV7-9
clone_size: NA
j_call: TRBJ2-6
cdr3_aa: CASSLAHRAGANVLTF
cdr3_nt: TGTGCCAGCAGCTTAGCCCACAGGGCTGGGGCCAACGTCCTGACTTTC

d_call: TRBD2
v_call: TRBV5-4
clone_size: NA
j_call: TRBJ2-5
cdr3_aa: CASSLALAGVGETQYF
cdr3_nt: TGTGCCAGCAGCTTGGCACTAGCGGGAGTCGGTGAGACCCAGTACTTC

d_call: NA
v_call: TRBV30
clone_size: once
j_call: TRBJ2-3
cdr3_aa: CAWSPTVFVDTQYF
cdr3_nt: TGTGCCTGGAGTCCCACCGTCTTCGTAGATACGCAGTATTTT

d_call: NA
v_call: TRBV19
clone_size: NA
j_call: TRBJ1-5
cdr3_aa: CASSIVGTANQPQHF
cdr3_nt: TGTGCCAGTAGTATAGTCGGTACGGCAAATCAGCCCCAGCATTTT

d_call: NA
v_call: TRBV6-9
clone_size: NA
j_call: TRBJ2-7
cdr3_aa: CASSHDGTYEQYF
cdr3_nt: TGTGCCAGCAGCCATGACGGAACCTACGAGCAGTACTTC

d_call: NA
v_call: TRBV25-1
clone_size: NA
j_call: TRBJ1-4
cdr3_aa: CASRTGEKLFF
cdr3_nt: TGTGCCAGCCGGACGGGCGAAAAACTGTTTTTT

d_call: NA
v_call: TRBV2
clone_size: NA
j_call: TRBJ1-2
cdr3_aa: CASRAQLTNYGYTF
cdr3_nt: TGTGCCAGCCGGGCCCAGCTTACCAACTATGGCTACACCTTC

d_call: TRBD1
v_call: TRBV27
clone_size: once
j_call: TRBJ2-1
cdr3_aa: CASRRGTGQTPYNEQFF
cdr3_nt: TGTGCCAGCAGGAGGGGAACGGGACAGACCCCCTACAATGAGCAGTTCTTC

d_call: NA
v_call: TRBV7-9
clone_size: NA
j_call: TRBJ1-3
cdr3_aa: CASSLGLNTIYF
cdr3_nt: TGTGCCAGCAGCTTAGGATTAAACACCATATATTTT

d_call: NA
v_call: TRBV7-8
clone_size: NA
j_call: TRBJ1-3
cdr3_aa: CASSTGGNTIYF
cdr3_nt: TGTGCCAGCAGCACAGGGGGAAACACCATATATTTT

d_call: NA
v_call: TRBV25-1
clone_size: NA
j_call: TRBJ2-7
cdr3_aa: CASSEYAREDEQYF
cdr3_nt: TGTGCCAGCAGTGAATACGCCAGGGAAGACGAGCAGTACTTC

d_call: NA
v_call: TRBV4-3
clone_size: once
j_call: TRBJ1-1
cdr3_aa: CASSPQGEGEAFF
cdr3_nt: TGCGCCAGCAGCCCACAGGGTGAGGGGGAAGCTTTCTTT

d_call: TRBD2
v_call: TRBV6-5
clone_size: NA
j_call: TRBJ2-3
cdr3_aa: CASSPLAGESDTQYF
cdr3_nt: TGTGCCAGCAGCCCTCTAGCGGGAGAATCAGATACGCAGTATTTT

d_call: TRBD1
v_call: TRBV29-1
clone_size: NA
j_call: TRBJ1-2
cdr3_aa: CSVRDREGEGYTF
cdr3_nt: TGCAGCGTTAGGGACAGGGAGGGAGAAGGCTACACCTTC

d_call: NA
v_call: TRBV5-6
clone_size: NA
j_call: TRBJ2-1
cdr3_aa: CASSSPKQGRGYNEQFF
cdr3_nt: TGTGCCAGCAGCTCCCCAAAACAGGGACGGGGATACAATGAGCAGTTCTTC

d_call: NA
v_call: TRBV6-5
clone_size: NA
j_call: TRBJ1-2
cdr3_aa: CASSETRAFYGYTF
cdr3_nt: TGTGCCAGCAGCGAAACCCGGGCGTTCTATGGCTACACCTTC

d_call: NA
v_call: TRBV9
clone_size: NA
j_call: TRBJ1-1
cdr3_aa: CASSVYRDTEAFF
cdr3_nt: TGTGCCAGCAGCGTTTATAGGGACACTGAAGCTTTCTTT

d_call: NA
v_call: TRBV7-2
clone_size: NA
j_call: TRBJ1-5
cdr3_aa: CASSRSPHKSNQPQHF
cdr3_nt: TGTGCCAGCAGCCGTTCGCCACACAAAAGCAATCAGCCCCAGCATTTT

d_call: NA
v_call: TRBV30
clone_size: NA
j_call: TRBJ2-3
cdr3_aa: CAWFTPLADTQYF
cdr3_nt: TGTGCCTGGTTCACACCCCTGGCAGATACGCAGTATTTT

d_call: NA
v_call: TRBV4-1
clone_size: NA
j_call: TRBJ1-1
cdr3_aa: CASSQDLRVENTEAFF
cdr3_nt: TGCGCCAGCAGCCAAGATCTTAGGGTTGAGAACACTGAAGCTTTCTTT

d_call: TRBD1
v_call: TRBV6-5
clone_size: NA
j_call: TRBJ1-1
cdr3_aa: CASSSDRDTEAFF
cdr3_nt: TGTGCCAGCAGTAGTGACAGGGACACTGAAGCTTTCTTT

d_call: NA
v_call: TRBV19
clone_size: few
j_call: TRBJ2-7
cdr3_aa: CASSTGYEQYF
cdr3_nt: TGTGCCAGTAGTACAGGATACGAGCAGTACTTC

d_call: NA
v_call: TRBV6-5
clone_size: once
j_call: TRBJ1-1
cdr3_aa: CASSRAQGNTEAFF
cdr3_nt: TGTGCCAGCAGCCGAGCACAGGGGAACACTGAAGCTTTCTTT